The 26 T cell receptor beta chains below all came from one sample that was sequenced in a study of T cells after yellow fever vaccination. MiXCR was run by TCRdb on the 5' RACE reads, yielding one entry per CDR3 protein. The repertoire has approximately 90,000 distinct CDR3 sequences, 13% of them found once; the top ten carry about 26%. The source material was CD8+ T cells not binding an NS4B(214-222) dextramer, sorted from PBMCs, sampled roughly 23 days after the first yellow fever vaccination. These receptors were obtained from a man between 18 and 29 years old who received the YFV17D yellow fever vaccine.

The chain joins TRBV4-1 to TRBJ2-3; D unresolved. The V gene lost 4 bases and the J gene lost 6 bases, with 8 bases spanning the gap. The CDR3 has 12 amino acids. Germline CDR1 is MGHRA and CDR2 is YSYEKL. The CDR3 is CASSLAGDTQYF. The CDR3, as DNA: TGCGCCAGCAGCCTAGCCGGGGATACGCAGTATTTT.

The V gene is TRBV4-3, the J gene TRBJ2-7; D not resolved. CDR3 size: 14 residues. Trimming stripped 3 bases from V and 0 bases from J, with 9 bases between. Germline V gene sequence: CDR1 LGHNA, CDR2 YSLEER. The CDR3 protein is CASSHARSSYEQYF. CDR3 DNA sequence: TGCGCCAGCAGCCATGCAAGGAGCTCCTACGAGCAGTACTTC.

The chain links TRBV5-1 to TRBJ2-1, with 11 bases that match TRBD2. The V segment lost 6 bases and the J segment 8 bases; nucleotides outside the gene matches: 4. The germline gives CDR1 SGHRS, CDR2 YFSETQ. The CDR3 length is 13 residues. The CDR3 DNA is TGCGCCAGCAATAGCGGGGGGGCCGATGAGCAGTTCTTC. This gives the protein CASNSGGADEQFF.

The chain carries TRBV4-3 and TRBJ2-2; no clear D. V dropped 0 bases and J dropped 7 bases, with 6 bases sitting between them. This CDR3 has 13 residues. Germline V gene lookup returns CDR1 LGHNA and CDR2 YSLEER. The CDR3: CASSQDSIGELFF. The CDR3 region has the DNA TGCGCCAGCAGCCAAGATTCTATCGGGGAGCTGTTTTTT.

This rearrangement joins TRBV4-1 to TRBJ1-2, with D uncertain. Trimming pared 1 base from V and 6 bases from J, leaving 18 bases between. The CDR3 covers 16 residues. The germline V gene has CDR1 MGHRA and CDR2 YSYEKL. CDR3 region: CASSQAFSALSDGYTF. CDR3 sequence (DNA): TGCGCCAGCAGCCAAGCTTTTTCAGCCCTGTCGGATGGCTACACCTTC.

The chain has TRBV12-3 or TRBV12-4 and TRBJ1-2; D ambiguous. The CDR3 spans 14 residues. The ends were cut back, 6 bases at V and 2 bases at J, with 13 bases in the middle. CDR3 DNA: TGTGCCAGCAGCCAAGGCCAGCCCAACTATGGCTACACCTTC. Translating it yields CASSQGQPNYGYTF.

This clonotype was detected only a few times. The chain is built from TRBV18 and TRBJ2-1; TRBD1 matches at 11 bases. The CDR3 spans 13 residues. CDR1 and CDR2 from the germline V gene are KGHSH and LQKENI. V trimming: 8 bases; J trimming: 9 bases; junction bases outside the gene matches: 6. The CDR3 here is CASVRTGGFEQFF. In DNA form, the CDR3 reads TGTGCCAGCGTAAGGACAGGGGGCTTTGAGCAGTTCTTC.

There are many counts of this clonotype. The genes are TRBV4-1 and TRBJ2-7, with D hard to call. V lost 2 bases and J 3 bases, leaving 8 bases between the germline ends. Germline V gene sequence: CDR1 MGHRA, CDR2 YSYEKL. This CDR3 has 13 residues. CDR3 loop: CASSQKGGYEQYF. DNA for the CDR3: TGCGCCAGCAGCCAAAAAGGCGGCTACGAGCAGTACTTC.

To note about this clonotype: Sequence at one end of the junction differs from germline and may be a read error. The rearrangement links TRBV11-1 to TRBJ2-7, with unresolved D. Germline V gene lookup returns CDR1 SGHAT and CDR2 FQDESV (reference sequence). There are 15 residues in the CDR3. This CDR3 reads CASSHSRVSSYKQYF. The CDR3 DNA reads TGTGCCAGCAGTCACAGCCGGGTATCGTCCTACAAGCAGTACTTC.

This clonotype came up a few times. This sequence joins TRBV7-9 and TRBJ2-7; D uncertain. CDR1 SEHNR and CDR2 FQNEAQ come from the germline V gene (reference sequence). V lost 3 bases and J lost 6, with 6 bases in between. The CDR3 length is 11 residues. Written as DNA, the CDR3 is TGTGCCAGCAGCTTCGGTCCCGAGCAGTACTTC. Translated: CASSFGPEQYF.

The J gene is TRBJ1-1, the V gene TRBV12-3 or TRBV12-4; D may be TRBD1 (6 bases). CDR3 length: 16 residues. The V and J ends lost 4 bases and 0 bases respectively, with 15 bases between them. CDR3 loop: CASSYGLWGLNTEAFF. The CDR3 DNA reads TGTGCCAGCAGTTACGGACTCTGGGGGCTGAACACTGAAGCTTTCTTT.

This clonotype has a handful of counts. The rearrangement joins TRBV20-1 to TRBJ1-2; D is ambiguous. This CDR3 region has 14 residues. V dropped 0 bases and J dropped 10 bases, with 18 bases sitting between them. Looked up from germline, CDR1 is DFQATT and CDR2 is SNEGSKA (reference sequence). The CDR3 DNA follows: TGCAGTGCTAGAGACAGGTCAGACCGACTATACTACACCTTC. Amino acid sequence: CSARDRSDRLYYTF.

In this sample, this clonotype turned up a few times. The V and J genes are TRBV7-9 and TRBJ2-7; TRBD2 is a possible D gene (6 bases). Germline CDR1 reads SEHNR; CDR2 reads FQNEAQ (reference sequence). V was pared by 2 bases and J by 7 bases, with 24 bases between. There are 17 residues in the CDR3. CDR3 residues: CASSLSQSTDRDWEQYF. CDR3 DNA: TGTGCCAGCAGCTTATCCCAATCAACCGACCGGGACTGGGAGCAGTACTTC.

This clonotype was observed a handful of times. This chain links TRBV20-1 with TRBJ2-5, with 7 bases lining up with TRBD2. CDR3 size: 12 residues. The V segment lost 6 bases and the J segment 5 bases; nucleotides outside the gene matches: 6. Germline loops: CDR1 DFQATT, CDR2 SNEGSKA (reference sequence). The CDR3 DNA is TGCAGTGCCAGGGACTATGAGGAGACCCAGTACTTC. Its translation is CSARDYEETQYF.

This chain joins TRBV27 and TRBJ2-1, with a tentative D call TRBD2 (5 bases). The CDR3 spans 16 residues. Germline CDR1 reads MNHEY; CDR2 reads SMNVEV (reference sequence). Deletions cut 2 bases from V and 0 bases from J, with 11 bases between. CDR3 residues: CASSLKGLSSYNEQFF. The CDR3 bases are TGTGCCAGCAGTTTAAAAGGACTTAGCTCCTACAATGAGCAGTTCTTC.

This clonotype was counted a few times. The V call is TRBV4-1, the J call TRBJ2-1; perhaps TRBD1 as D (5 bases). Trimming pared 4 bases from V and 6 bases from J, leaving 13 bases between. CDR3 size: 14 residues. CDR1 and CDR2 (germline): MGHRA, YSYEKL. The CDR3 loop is CASSPIPGSNEQFF. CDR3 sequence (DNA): TGCGCCAGCAGCCCCATACCAGGGTCCAATGAGCAGTTCTTC.

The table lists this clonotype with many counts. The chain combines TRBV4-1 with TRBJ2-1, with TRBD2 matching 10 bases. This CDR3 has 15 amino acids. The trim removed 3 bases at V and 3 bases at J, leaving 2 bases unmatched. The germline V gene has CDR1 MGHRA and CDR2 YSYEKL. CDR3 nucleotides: TGCGCCAGCAGCCAGCGGACTAGCGGCTACAATGAGCAGTTCTTC. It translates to CASSQRTSGYNEQFF.

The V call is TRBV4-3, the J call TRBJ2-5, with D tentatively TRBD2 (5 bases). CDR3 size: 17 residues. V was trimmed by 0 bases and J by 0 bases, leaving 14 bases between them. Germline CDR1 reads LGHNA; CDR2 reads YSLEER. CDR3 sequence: CASSQDPLRADQETQYF. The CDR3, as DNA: TGCGCCAGCAGCCAAGACCCTTTGCGGGCGGACCAAGAGACCCAGTACTTC.

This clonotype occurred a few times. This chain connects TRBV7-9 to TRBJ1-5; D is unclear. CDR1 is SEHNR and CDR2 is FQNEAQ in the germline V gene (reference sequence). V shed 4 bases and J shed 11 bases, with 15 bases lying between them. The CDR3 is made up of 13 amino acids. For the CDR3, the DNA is TGTGCCAGCAGCTCGGGGTGGGAGTTGGCCCAGCATTTT. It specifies CASSSGWELAQHF.

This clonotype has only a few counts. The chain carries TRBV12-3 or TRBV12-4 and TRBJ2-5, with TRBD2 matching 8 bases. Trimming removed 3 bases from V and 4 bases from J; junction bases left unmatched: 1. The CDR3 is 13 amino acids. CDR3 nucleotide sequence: TGTGCCAGCAGTTTCGGGGGGGGAGAGACCCAGTACTTC. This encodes CASSFGGGETQYF.

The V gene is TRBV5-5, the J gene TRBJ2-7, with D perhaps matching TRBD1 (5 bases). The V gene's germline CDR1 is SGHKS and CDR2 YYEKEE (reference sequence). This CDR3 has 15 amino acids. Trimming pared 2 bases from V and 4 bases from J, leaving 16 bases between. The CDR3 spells CASSFITFQGYEQYF. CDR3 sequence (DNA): TGTGCCAGCAGCTTCATTACGTTCCAGGGTTACGAGCAGTACTTC.

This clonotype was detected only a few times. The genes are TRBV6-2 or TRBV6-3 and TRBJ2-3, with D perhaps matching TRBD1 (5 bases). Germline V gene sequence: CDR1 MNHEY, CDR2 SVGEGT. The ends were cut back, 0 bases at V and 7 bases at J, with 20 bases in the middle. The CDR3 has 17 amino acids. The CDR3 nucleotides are TGTGCCAGCAGTTACTCGACGCAACAGGCCGTATCGTATACGCAGTATTTT. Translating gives CASSYSTQQAVSYTQYF.

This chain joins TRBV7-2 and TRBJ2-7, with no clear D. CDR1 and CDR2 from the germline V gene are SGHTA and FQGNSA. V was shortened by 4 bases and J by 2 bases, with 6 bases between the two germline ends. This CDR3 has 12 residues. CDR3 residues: CASSSDTYEQYF. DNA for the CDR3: TGTGCCAGCAGCTCTGACACCTACGAGCAGTACTTC.

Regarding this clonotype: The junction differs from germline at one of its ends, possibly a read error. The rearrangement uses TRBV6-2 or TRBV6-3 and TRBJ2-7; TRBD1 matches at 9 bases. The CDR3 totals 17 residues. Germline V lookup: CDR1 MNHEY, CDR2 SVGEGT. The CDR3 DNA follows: TGTGCCAACAGTTACCCTGGACAGGGGTTTTTATCCTACGAGCAGTACTTC. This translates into CANSYPGQGFLSYEQYF.

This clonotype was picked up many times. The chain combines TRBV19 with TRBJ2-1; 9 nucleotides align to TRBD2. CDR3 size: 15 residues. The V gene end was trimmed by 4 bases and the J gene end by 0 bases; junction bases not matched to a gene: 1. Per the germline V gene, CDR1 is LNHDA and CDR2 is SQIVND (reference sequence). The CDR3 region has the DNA TGTGCCAGTAGTAAGACTAGCGGCTCCTACAATGAGCAGTTCTTC. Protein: CASSKTSGSYNEQFF.

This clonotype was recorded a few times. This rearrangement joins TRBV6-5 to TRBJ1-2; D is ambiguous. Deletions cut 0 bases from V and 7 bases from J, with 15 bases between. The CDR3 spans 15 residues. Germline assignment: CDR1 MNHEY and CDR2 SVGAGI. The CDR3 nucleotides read TGTGCCAGCAGTTACTCGGCCACCGGAACTACTGGCTACACCTTC. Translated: CASSYSATGTTGYTF.